The 9 T cell receptor beta chains reported below all come from one sample, sequenced in a study of OX40 agonist ivuxolimab in advanced cancers. Only in-frame clones appear in the TCRdb table, and some are missing; sequencing was by immunoSEQ multiplex PCR. The table has under 75,000 clones, 65% to 85% seen once. The sequencing here drew on CD4+ or CD8+ T cells sorted from blood, taken in a trial of the OX40 agonist ivuxolimab. The source of these receptors is an adult with an advanced solid tumor such as melanoma, head and neck, liver or kidney cancer.

The rearrangement joins TRBV6-5 to TRBJ1-5; 8 positions match TRBD1. Trimming removed 5 bases from V and 6 bases from J; junction bases left unmatched: 6. This CDR3 has 14 amino acids. Looked up from germline, CDR1 is MNHEY and CDR2 is SVGAGI. CDR3 in amino acids: CASSNRGSGQPQHF. CDR3 sequence (DNA): TGTGCCAGCAGTAACAGGGGGTCAGGTCAGCCCCAGCATTTT.

This chain connects TRBV4-2 to TRBJ1-1; D unclear. The CDR3 is 16 residues long. The germline V gene encodes CDR1 LGHNA and CDR2 YNFKEQ. The germline V and J ends were trimmed by 0 bases and 2 bases, with 13 bases remaining between them. CDR3 residues: CASSQEIRGPNTEAFF. The CDR3 DNA reads TGTGCCAGCAGCCAAGAAATTCGGGGTCCTAACACTGAAGCTTTCTTT.

The V call is TRBV7-2, the J call TRBJ1-4; the D gene is possibly TRBD1 (5 bases). This CDR3 is built from 15 residues. Trimming stripped 1 base from V and 8 bases from J, with 14 bases between. The germline V gene encodes CDR1 SGHTA and CDR2 FQGNSA. Here the CDR3 reads CASSLVGREGEKLFF. Here the CDR3 DNA reads TGTGCCAGCAGCTTAGTCGGCAGGGAGGGGGAAAAACTGTTTTTT.

The chain links TRBV19 to TRBJ1-4; 7 bases align to TRBD1. Trimming at V came to 3 bases and at J to 8 bases, leaving 6 bases not matched to a gene. CDR3 length: 14 amino acids. Germline V gene lookup returns CDR1 LNHDA and CDR2 SQIVND (reference sequence). The CDR3 reads CASSMRQGGEKLFF. CDR3 coding DNA: TGTGCCAGTAGTATGCGACAGGGAGGCGAAAAACTGTTTTTT. The full variable domain, rest sourced from reference TRBV19 and TRBJ1-4, is DGGITQSPKYLFRKEGQNVTLSCEQNLNHDAMYWYRQDPGQGLRLIYYSQIVNDFQKGDIAEGYSVSREKKESFPLTVTSAQKNPTAFYLCASSMRQGGEKLFFGSGTQLSVL.

The chain combines TRBV2 with TRBJ1-1, with a weak D call TRBD1 (5 bases). V shed 2 bases and J shed 6 bases, with 10 bases lying between them. Germline-derived CDR1 and CDR2 are SNHLY and FYNNEI. The CDR3 extends over 13 amino acids. The CDR3 nucleotides are TGTGCCAGCAGTGAACGTGGGGACTCTGAAGCTTTCTTT. Amino acid sequence: CASSERGDSEAFF. Together with reference TRBV2 and TRBJ1-1, the CDR3 gives the full variable domain: EPEVTQTPSHQVTQMGQEVILRCVPISNHLYFYWYRQILGQKVEFLVSFYNNEISEKSEIFDDQFSVERPDGSNFTLKIRSTKLEDSAMYFCASSERGDSEAFFGQGTRLTVV.

The chain links TRBV7-3 to TRBJ2-3, with TRBD1 matching over 7 bases. The germline CDR1 and CDR2 sequences are SGHTA and FQGTGA. J lost 7 bases, V lost 5 bases, and 12 bases had no gene match. CDR3 size: 15 residues. CDR3 sequence: CASSPGTDFSYTQYF. In nucleotides, the CDR3 is TGTGCCAGCAGCCCCGGGACAGACTTCTCATATACGCAGTATTTT.

This chain uses TRBV12-5 with TRBJ1-5; D remains ambiguous. The CDR3 loop spans 14 amino acids. The germline CDR1 and CDR2 sequences are LGHNT and FRNRAP. V lost 3 bases and J lost 7, with 13 bases in between. The CDR3 sequence is CASGLSGSGQPQHF. Here the CDR3 DNA reads TGTGCTAGTGGTTTATCGGGGTCCGGCCAGCCCCAGCATTTT.

This clone has a handful of counts. J is TRBJ1-1 and V is TRBV5-1; D might be TRBD1 (5 bases). The V gene's germline CDR1 is SGHRS and CDR2 YFSETQ. The CDR3 spans 13 residues. The V gene lost 0 bases and the J gene lost 6 bases, with 9 bases spanning the gap. The CDR3 nucleotides are TGCGCCAGCAGCTTGGCCGGGACCGCTGAAGCTTTCTTT. The encoded protein is CASSLAGTAEAFF.

This rearrangement joins TRBV21-1 to TRBJ1-1. TRBV21-1 is assigned pseudogene status. This CDR3 contains 14 residues. The CDR3 bases are TGTGCCAGCAGCCCGGCCCCCATGAACACTGAAGCTTTCTTT. This sequence encodes CASSPAPMNTEAFF.